This T cell receptor (beta chain) was retrieved from a study of blood T cell repertoires in COVID-19. The protocol was immunoSEQ multiplex PCR, while the TCRdb copy is restricted to in-frame clones and leaves out a portion. This table has 200,000 to 250,000 clones, around 85% appearing once. The CDR3 loop spans 14 amino acids. CDR1 and CDR2 from the germline V gene are SEHNR and FQNEAQ (reference sequence). The J segment lost 7 bases and the V segment lost 0 bases, leaving 3 bases of the junction unmatched. The sample taken for sequencing was peripheral blood. This receptor was taken from a human donor in a cohort sampled during active COVID-19. This sequence joins TRBV7-9 and TRBJ2-1; 7 nucleotides align to TRBD1. CDR3 sequence: CASSLAGGGNEQFF. CDR3 coding DNA: TGTGCCAGCAGCTTAGCAGGGGGCGGGAATGAGCAGTTCTTC.